This TCR beta chain was captured in a study of T cells in Graves' hyperthyroidism and ophthalmopathy. The germline gives CDR1 SNHLY, CDR2 FYNNEI. The CDR3 has 15 amino acids. Trimming cost V 9 bases and J 3 bases; bases outside gene matches: 8. Uncontrolled infection, other autoimmune disease, pregnancy or lactation excluded patients. Using 10 ml of fresh peripheral blood, PBMCs were prepared. This clonotype was seen many times. From RNA transcripts, TCR beta CDR3 regions were amplified. With the HTBI primer set, the TCR CDR3 went through a first round of RT-PCR. One entry per CDR3 protein results from TCRdb running MiXCR on the multiplex PCR reads. Found here are over 650,000 distinct CDR3 sequences, about 16% of them singletons; the top ten hold 8.4%.

Input material: blood. The TCR was taken from a man aged 18-30 years with Graves' hyperthyroidism. The chain has TRBV2 and TRBJ2-3, with TRBD2 matching 11 bases. In DNA form, the CDR3 reads TGTGCCAGTAAAATAGCGGGAGGGCCGACAGATACGCAGTATTTT. Translating it yields CASKIAGGPTDTQYF.